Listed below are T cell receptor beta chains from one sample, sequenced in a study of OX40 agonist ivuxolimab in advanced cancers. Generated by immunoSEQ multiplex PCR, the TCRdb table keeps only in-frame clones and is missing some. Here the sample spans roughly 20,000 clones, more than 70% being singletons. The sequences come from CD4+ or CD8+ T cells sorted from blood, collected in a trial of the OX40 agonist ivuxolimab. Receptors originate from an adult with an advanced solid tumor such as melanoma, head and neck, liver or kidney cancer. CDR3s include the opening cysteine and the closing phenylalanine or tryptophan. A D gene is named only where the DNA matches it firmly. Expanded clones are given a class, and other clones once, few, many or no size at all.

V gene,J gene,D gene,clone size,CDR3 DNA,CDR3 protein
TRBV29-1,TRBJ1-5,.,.,TGCAGGGTTGTGGGATCAGCCCCAGCATTT,CRVVGSAPAF
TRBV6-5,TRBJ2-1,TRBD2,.,TGTGCCAGCAGTCTAAGCGGGGACTCCTACAATGAGCAGTTCTTC,CASSLSGDSYNEQFF
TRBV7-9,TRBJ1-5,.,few,TGTGCCAGCAGCGTGGGGACCGTAGCAACGGAGCCCCAGCATTTT,CASSVGTVATEPQHF
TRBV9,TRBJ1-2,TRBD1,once,TGTGCCAGCAGCGTTTCCCTAGAAGGACAGGGGGGAGATGGCTACACCTTC,CASSVSLEGQGGDGYTF
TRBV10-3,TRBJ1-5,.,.,TGTGCCATCAGTCGGGACAGCAATCAGCCCCAGCATTTT,CAISRDSNQPQHF
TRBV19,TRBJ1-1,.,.,TGTGCCAGTAGTATAGATCGGGGTACTGAAGCTTTCTTT,CASSIDRGTEAFF
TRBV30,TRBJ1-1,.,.,TGTGCCTGGACAGGGCTGAACACTGAAGCTTTCTTT,CAWTGLNTEAFF
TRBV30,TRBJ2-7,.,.,TGTGCCTGGAGTCTGGGGCGCGAGCAGTACTTC,CAWSLGREQYF
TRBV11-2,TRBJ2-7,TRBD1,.,TGTGCCAGCAGCTTGGGGACGGACAGGGGGTACGACGAGCAGTACTTC,CASSLGTDRGYDEQYF
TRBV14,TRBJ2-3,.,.,TGTGCCAGCAGCCAAGGGACGGGATTTGAGACAGATACGCAGTATTTT,CASSQGTGFETDTQYF
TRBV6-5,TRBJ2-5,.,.,TGTGCCAGTGGGTCACCTCAAGAGACCCAGTACTTC,CASGSPQETQYF
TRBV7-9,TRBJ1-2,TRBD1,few,TGTGCCAGCAGCTTAACGACAGGGGGCGCTCCTTATGGCTACACCTTC,CASSLTTGGAPYGYTF
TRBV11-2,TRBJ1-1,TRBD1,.,TGTGCCAGCAGCGTCGGGACAGGGGGTATGAAAGACACTGAAGCTTTCTTT,CASSVGTGGMKDTEAFF